This TCR beta chain appears in the sequencing data of a study of blood T cell repertoires in COVID-19. Study background: COVID-19 samples collected from the United States, Italy and Spain covered acute and convalescent phases. T cells, B-cell-depleted T cells, or PBMCs supplied cDNA or gDNA.

In the authors' workflow: Quantification of nucleated cells was approximated via reference gene primer amplification. Repertoires were generated with immunoSEQ multiplex PCR, while TCRdb's copy carries only in-frame clones and drops some. That table is the source of V, J and clone size, and D and trimming were worked out from the DNA. Of 150,000 to 200,000 clones in the sample, about 88% are singletons; the top ten hold almost 1%. The CDR3 is 13 amino acids. Trimming took 3 bases from V and 5 from J, leaving 11 bases between them. From germline, CDR1 is SGHKS and CDR2 YYEKEE (reference sequence). The source material was peripheral blood. This TCR was sampled from a man younger than 30 with acute or convalescent COVID-19. V and J are TRBV5-5 and TRBJ1-2; D gene uncertain. CDR3 DNA: TGTGCCAGCAGCTCTCTCGTCCCTTATGGCTACACCTTC. It codes for CASSSLVPYGYTF.